The rows below give T cell receptor beta chains drawn from one sample of a study of T-cell reconstitution after alpha-beta-depleted transplantation in children. TCRdb re-analysed the PCR reads in MiXCR, keeping a single row per CDR3 protein. The data show just over 950,000 distinct CDR3 sequences, about 29% seen once. The sequencing used PBMCs, mostly from graft donor cells, collected 360 days after TCRalphabeta/CD19-depleted stem cell transplant. These receptors came from a boy under two years old who had a stem cell transplant for SCID, so the T cells may come from the graft donor. Each CDR3 is given with its conserved first and last residue. The D gene is left open where the match is weak. Clone size is shown for a subset of rows, as once, few, many or a class of expanded clone.

>TRBJ1-2|TRBV20-1|few|.
CSARMDKIGYTF
TGCAGTGCTAGGATGGACAAAATTGGCTACACCTTC
>TRBJ1-2|TRBV19|few|.
CASSMGRGSGGYTF
TGTGCCAGTAGTATGGGGCGGGGATCCGGTGGCTACACCTTC
>TRBJ2-7|TRBV7-9|.|.
CASSLAGTQPYEQYF
TGTGCCAGCAGCTTAGCGGGGACACAGCCCTACGAGCAGTACTTC
>TRBJ2-4|TRBV9|.|TRBD1
CASSVAGGRGNIQYF
TGTGCCAGCAGCGTAGCAGGGGGCCGCGGAAACATTCAGTACTTC
>TRBJ2-5|TRBV5-5|few|.
CASSLSAQQETQYF
TGTGCCAGCAGCTTGTCGGCACAGCAAGAGACCCAGTACTTC
>TRBJ1-2|TRBV28|few|.
CASSSAGVANYGYTF
TGTGCCAGCAGTTCGGCAGGTGTAGCTAACTATGGCTACACCTTC
>TRBJ2-2|TRBV24-1|.|.
CATSDGTGELFF
TGTGCCACCAGTGACGGTACCGGGGAGCTGTTTTTT
>TRBJ2-6|TRBV5-1|.|.
CASSPPRDLASGANVLTF
TGCGCCAGCAGCCCCCCCAGGGACCTCGCCTCTGGGGCCAACGTCCTGACTTTC
>TRBJ1-2|TRBV29-1|.|TRBD1
CSVPRQGFGYTF
TGCAGCGTGCCCCGACAGGGTTTCGGCTACACCTTC
>TRBJ2-3|TRBV5-1|.|TRBD2
CASSLGRLAVDAGTDTQYF
TGCGCCAGCAGCTTAGGCCGACTAGCGGTGGACGCCGGCACAGATACGCAGTATTTT
>TRBJ2-1|TRBV5-1|once|.
CASSLGTNYNEQFF
TGCGCCAGCAGCTTAGGGACAAACTACAATGAGCAGTTCTTC
>TRBJ2-1|TRBV6-5|.|.
CATQGWWNEQFF
TGTGCCACCCAAGGATGGTGGAATGAGCAGTTCTTC
>TRBJ2-7|TRBV28|few|TRBD1
CASSLFGTGNYEQYF
TGTGCCAGCAGTTTATTCGGGACAGGGAACTACGAGCAGTACTTC
>TRBJ2-4|TRBV27|.|.
CASSSHRGGGNIQYF
TGTGCCAGCAGTTCCCACAGGGGGGGCGGAAACATTCAGTACTTC
>TRBJ2-1|TRBV12-3/TRBV12-4|few|.
CASSLVISNEQFF
TGTGCCAGCAGTTTAGTAATAAGCAATGAGCAGTTCTTC
>TRBJ2-5|TRBV12-3/TRBV12-4|few|TRBD2
CASSLGTSKQETQYF
TGTGCCAGCAGTTTAGGGACTAGCAAACAAGAGACCCAGTACTTC
>TRBJ2-7|TRBV6-1|few|TRBD2
CASRPTSGGPYEQYF
TGTGCCAGCAGACCCACTAGCGGGGGGCCCTACGAGCAGTACTTC
>TRBJ1-2|TRBV20-1|.|TRBD1
CSARAGGSILYGYTF
TGCAGTGCTAGAGCAGGGGGCTCCATCCTCTATGGCTACACCTTC
>TRBJ1-1|TRBV20-1|.|.
CSATYISRDTEAFF
TGCAGTGCTACCTACATCTCGCGGGACACTGAAGCTTTCTTT
>TRBJ2-3|TRBV15|.|TRBD2
CATSRDQRGALLSTDTQYF
TGTGCCACCAGCAGAGATCAGCGGGGGGCCCTCCTGAGCACAGATACGCAGTATTTT
>TRBJ1-4|TRBV2|.|.
CASDRGRATNEKLFF
TGTGCCAGCGACCGGGGAAGGGCAACTAATGAAAAACTGTTTTTT
>TRBJ2-1|TRBV29-1|.|.
CSVSGALHHNEQFF
TGCAGCGTTTCGGGGGCCCTCCACCACAATGAGCAGTTCTTC
>TRBJ1-5|TRBV5-1|.|.
CASSLDVQGLSNQPQHF
TGCGCCAGCAGCTTGGATGTACAGGGCCTAAGCAATCAGCCCCAGCATTTT